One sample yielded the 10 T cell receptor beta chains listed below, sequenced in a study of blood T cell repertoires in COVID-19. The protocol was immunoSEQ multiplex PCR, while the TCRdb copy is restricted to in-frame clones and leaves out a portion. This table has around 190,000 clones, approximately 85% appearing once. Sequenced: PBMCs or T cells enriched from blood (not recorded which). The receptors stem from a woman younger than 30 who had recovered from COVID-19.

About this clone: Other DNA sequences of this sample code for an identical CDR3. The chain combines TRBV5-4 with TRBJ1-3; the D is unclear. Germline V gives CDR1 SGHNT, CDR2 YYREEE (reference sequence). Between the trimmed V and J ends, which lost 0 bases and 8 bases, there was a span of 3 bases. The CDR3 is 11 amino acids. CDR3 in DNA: TGTGCCAGCAGCTTGGCAGACACCATATATTTT. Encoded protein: CASSLADTIYF.

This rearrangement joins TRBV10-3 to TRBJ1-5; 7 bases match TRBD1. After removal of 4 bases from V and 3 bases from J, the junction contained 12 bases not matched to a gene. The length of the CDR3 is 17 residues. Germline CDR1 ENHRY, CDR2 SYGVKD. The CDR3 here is CAISGSEGAGVNQPQHF. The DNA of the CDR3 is TGTGCCATCAGTGGCTCCGAGGGGGCTGGGGTCAATCAGCCCCAGCATTTT.

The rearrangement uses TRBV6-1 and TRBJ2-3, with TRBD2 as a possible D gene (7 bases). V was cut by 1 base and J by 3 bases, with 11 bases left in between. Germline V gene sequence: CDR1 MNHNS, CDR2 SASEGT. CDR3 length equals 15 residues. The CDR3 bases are TGTGCCAGCAGTGAAGAGGGAGGGGGTACAGATACGCAGTATTTT. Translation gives CASSEEGGGTDTQYF.

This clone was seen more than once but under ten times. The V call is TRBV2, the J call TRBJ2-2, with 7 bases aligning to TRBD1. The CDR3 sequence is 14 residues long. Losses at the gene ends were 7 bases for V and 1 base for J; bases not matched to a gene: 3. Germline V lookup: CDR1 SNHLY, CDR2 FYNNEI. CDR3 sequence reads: CASNRGLNTGELFF. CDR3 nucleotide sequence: TGTGCCAGCAACAGGGGCCTGAACACCGGGGAGCTGTTTTTT. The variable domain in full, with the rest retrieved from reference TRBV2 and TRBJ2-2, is EPEVTQTPSHQVTQMGQEVILRCVPISNHLYFYWYRQILGQKVEFLVSFYNNEISEKSEIFDDQFSVERPDGSNFTLKIRSTKLEDSAMYFCASNRGLNTGELFFGEGSRLTVL.

CDR3 in amino acids: CASSYTQNAAEAFF. In DNA, the CDR3 is TGTGCCAGCAGTTACACCCAGAACGCCGCTGAAGCTTTCTTT. This chain joins TRBV6-5 and TRBJ1-1; no definite D call. Per germline, CDR1 MNHEY and CDR2 SVGAGI. CDR3 length: 14 residues. V lost 2 bases and J lost 6, with 13 bases in between.

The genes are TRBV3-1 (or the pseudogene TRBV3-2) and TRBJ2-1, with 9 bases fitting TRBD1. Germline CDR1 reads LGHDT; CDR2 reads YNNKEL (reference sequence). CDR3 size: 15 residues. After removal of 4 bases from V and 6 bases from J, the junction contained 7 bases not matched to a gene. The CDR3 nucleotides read TGTGCCAGCAGCCCACTCGACAGGGGGGGCAATGAGCAGTTCTTC. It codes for CASSPLDRGGNEQFF.

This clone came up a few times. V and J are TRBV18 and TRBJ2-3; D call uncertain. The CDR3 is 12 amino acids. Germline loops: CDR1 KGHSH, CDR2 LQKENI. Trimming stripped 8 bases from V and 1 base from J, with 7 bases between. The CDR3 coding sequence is TGTGCCAGCCGACTGCGCACAGATACGCAGTATTTT. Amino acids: CASRLRTDTQYF.

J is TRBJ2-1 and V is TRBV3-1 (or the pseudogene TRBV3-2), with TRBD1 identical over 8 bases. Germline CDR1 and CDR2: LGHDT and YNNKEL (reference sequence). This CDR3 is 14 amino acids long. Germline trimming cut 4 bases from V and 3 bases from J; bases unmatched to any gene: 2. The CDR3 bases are TGTGCCAGCAGCCCAGGGGGCTACTACAATGAGCAGTTCTTC. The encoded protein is CASSPGGYYNEQFF.

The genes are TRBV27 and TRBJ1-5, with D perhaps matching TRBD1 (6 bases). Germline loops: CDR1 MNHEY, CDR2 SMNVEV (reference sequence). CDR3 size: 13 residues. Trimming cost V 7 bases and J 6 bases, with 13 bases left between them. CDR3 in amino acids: CASKLTGSQPQHF. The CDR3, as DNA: TGTGCCAGCAAATTAACAGGGAGTCAGCCCCAGCATTTT.

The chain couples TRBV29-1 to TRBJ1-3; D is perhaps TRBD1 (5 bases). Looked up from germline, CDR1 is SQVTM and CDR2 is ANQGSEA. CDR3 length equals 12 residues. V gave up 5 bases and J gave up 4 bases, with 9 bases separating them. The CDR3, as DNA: TGCAGCGTTCACGACAGAGGAAACACCATATATTTT. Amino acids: CSVHDRGNTIYF.